The rows below give T cell receptor beta chains drawn from one sample of a study of response to subunit inactivated influenza vaccine. MiXCR, run by TCRdb on the RT-PCR reads, gives a single entry per CDR3 protein. The sample has roughly 540,000 distinct CDR3 sequences; 20% to 25% are singletons. The data were also submitted as part of a second study, on T cells expressing NK-cell markers.

Sequences were derived from CD4+ T cells sorted from PBMCs, sampled 12 days after vaccination. These receptors all come from a man aged 50-60 years who received an inactivated influenza vaccine. The CDR3 runs from the conserved cysteine through the conserved F or W. D genes are given only for firm matches. Rows give clone size only sometimes, using once, few, many, or a class for an expanded clone.

d_call	clone_size	cdr3_length	v_call	j_call	cdr3_nt	cdr3_aa
TRBD1	.	14	TRBV9	TRBJ2-5	TGTGCCAGCAGCGTGGGACAGCACGGGAAGACCCAGTACTTC	CASSVGQHGKTQYF
TRBD2	many	14	TRBV28	TRBJ2-3	TGTGCCAGCAGTACTAGCGGGATGGGAGATACGCAGTATTTT	CASSTSGMGDTQYF
.	few	14	TRBV7-2	TRBJ1-5	TGTGCCAGCAGTTCCGGGTCCACTAATCAGCCCCAGCATTTT	CASSSGSTNQPQHF
TRBD1	.	14	TRBV7-2	TRBJ1-1	TGTGCCAGCAGCTTATGGACAGGGAACACTGAAGTTTTCTTT	CASSLWTGNTEVFF
TRBD1	few	13	TRBV11-2	TRBJ2-7	TGTGCCAGCCAGGGACAGGGAAACTACGAGCAGTACTTC	CASQGQGNYEQYF
.	many	11	TRBV29-1	TRBJ2-7	TGCAGCGGTGGAGGAGGGCGAGAGCAGTACTTC	CSGGGGREQYF
TRBD2	few	16	TRBV11-2	TRBJ2-3	TGTGCCAGCTTCCAAAGCCAGCGGGGGGGCACAGATACGCAGTATTTT	CASFQSQRGGTDTQYF
.	few	15	TRBV12-3/TRBV12-4	TRBJ2-3	TGTGCCAGCAGGTCGTTCCGAGGTGGGGCAGATACGCAGTATTTT	CASRSFRGGADTQYF
.	.	18	TRBV6-2/TRBV6-3	TRBJ2-1	TGTGCCAGCAGGGCCGGACAGTCTACAATAAGCTCCTACAATGAGCAGTTCTTC	CASRAGQSTISSYNEQFF
.	few	12	TRBV29-1	TRBJ2-7	TGCAGCGTTAAGACAGGAGCCTACGAGCAGTACTTC	CSVKTGAYEQYF
.	many	16	TRBV7-2	TRBJ2-1	TGTGCCAGCTTCCCAACCCGGCTGGACCTCTACAATGAGCAGTTCTTC	CASFPTRLDLYNEQFF
.	.	16	TRBV7-8	TRBJ2-2	TGTGCCAGCAGCTTAGGTTCAAGGACAGCCACCGGGGAGCTGTTTTTT	CASSLGSRTATGELFF
.	.	14	TRBV5-1	TRBJ2-7	TGCGCCAGCAGCCAGGTTGTGGGGTCTGGCGAGCAGTACTTC	CASSQVVGSGEQYF
TRBD1	.	15	TRBV7-2	TRBJ2-7	TGTGCCAGCACCTCTCACCCAGGGGGCCCCTACGAGCAGTACTTC	CASTSHPGGPYEQYF
TRBD2	.	16	TRBV6-5	TRBJ2-2	TGTGCCAGCAGTTACCTCCGGACTAGCGGAGCCGGGGAGCTGTTTTTT	CASSYLRTSGAGELFF
.	.	14	TRBV3-1	TRBJ1-1	TGTGCCAGCAGCCAGATGGGACCGAACACTGAAGCTTTCTTT	CASSQMGPNTEAFF
TRBD1	.	15	TRBV5-1	TRBJ2-7	TGCGCCAGCAGCTTGGGGGGGACAGGAGGCGGCGAGCAGTACTTC	CASSLGGTGGGEQYF
TRBD2	few	14	TRBV6-1	TRBJ2-5	TGTGCCAGCAAGTCGCCTAGCGGGACAGAGACCCAGTACTTC	CASKSPSGTETQYF
.	.	16	TRBV4-1	TRBJ1-6	TGCGCCAGCAGCCCCAACAGATGGACAGCAAATTCACCCCTCCACTTT	CASSPNRWTANSPLHF
TRBD1	.	13	TRBV20-1	TRBJ1-5	TGCAGTGCTGCGGACAGGGGTGATCAGCCCCAGCATTTT	CSAADRGDQPQHF
TRBD2	.	15	TRBV20-1	TRBJ2-1	TGCAGTGCTAGAGCTAGCGGGAGAGCGGGAAATGAGCAGTTCTTC	CSARASGRAGNEQFF